What follows describes a single T cell receptor beta chain. No antigen is known for it. Only in-frame clones appear in the TCRdb table, and some are missing; sequencing was by immunoSEQ multiplex PCR. There are roughly 70,000 clones in the sample; roughly 93% occur only once, and around 2.5% lies in the top ten. Time point in this sample: newly diagnosed, previously untreated cHL patient sample. Serving as comparison were PBMCs from newly diagnosed, untreated classical Hodgkin lymphoma, which were sequenced alongside the relapsed/refractory trial patients. The source of the sample is a study of PD-1 blockade in classical Hodgkin lymphoma. Study outcomes and limitations: Possible causes of repertoire differences, disease activity or prior therapy, remain undefined. As was reported, newly diagnosed patients showed lower baseline TCR diversity than healthy donors did.

Per the germline V gene, CDR1 is SGHTA and CDR2 is FQGTGA. This CDR3 has 16 amino acids. V shed 3 bases and J shed 2 bases, with 14 bases lying between them. This sequence originates from a human donor with classical Hodgkin lymphoma. V and J are TRBV7-3 and TRBJ1-3, with D perhaps TRBD1 (5 bases). The sample was peripheral blood mononuclear cells (PBMCs). CDR3 sequence: CASSFFRGFPGNTIYF. The CDR3 coding sequence is TGTGCCAGCAGCTTTTTCCGGGGCTTCCCTGGAAACACCATATATTTT.